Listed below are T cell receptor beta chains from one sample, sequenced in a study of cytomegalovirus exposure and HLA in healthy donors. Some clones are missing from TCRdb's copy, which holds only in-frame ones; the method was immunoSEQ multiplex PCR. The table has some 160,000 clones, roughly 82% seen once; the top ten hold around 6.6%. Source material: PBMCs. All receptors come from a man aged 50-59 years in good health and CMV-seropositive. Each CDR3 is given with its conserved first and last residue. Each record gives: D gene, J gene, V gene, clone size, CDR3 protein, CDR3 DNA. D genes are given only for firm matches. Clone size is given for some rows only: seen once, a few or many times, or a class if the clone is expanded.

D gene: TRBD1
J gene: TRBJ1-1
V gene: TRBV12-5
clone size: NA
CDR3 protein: CASGPNRGDTEAFF
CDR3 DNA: TGTGCTAGTGGCCCGAACAGGGGAGACACTGAAGCTTTCTTT

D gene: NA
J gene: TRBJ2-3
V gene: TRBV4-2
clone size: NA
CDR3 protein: CASSQAGTDTQYF
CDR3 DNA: TGTGCCAGCAGCCAAGCGGGCACAGATACGCAGTATTTT

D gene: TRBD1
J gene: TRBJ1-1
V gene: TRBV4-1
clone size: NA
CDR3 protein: CASSLAGGKGANTEAFF
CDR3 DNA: TGCGCCAGCAGCCTCGCCGGGGGCAAGGGGGCAAACACTGAAGCTTTCTTT

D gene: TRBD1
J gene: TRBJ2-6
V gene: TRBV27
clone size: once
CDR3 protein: CASRPTGDSGANVLTF
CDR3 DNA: TGTGCCAGCAGACCTACAGGGGATAGTGGGGCCAACGTCCTGACTTTC

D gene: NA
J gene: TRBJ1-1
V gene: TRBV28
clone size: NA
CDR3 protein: CASRGRQEHMNTEAFF
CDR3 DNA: TGTGCCAGCAGGGGCCGGCAGGAACACATGAACACTGAAGCTTTCTTT

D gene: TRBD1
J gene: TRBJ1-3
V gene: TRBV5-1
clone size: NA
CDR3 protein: CASSSGQGSGNTIYF
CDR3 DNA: TGCGCCAGCAGCTCCGGACAGGGCTCTGGAAACACCATATATTTT

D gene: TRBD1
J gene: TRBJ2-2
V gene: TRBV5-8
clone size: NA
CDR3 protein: CASSSPGTGNTGELFF
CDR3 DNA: TGTGCCAGCAGTTCTCCGGGGACAGGGAACACCGGGGAGCTGTTTTTT

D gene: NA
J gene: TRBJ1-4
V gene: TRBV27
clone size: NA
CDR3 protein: CASSRGGEKLFF
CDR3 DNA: TGTGCCAGCAGTCGCGGTGGGGAAAAACTGTTTTTT

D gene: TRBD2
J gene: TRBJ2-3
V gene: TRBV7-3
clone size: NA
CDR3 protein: CASSSGYGRDTDTQYF
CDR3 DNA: TGTGCCAGCAGCTCCGGGTATGGGAGGGACACAGATACGCAGTATTTT

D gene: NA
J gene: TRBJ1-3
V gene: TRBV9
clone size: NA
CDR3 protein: CVSSFTDEGSGNTIYF
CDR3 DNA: TGTGTCAGCAGCTTCACCGACGAGGGTTCTGGAAACACCATATATTTT

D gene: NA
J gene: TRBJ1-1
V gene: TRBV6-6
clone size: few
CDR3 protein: CASIPVWGWNTEAFF
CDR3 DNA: TGTGCCAGCATACCCGTGTGGGGCTGGAACACTGAAGCTTTCTTT

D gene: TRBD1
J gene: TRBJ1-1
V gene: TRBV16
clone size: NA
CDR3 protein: CASSQWTGWDGTEAFF
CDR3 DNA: TGTGCCAGCAGCCAATGGACAGGGTGGGATGGCACTGAAGCTTTCTTT

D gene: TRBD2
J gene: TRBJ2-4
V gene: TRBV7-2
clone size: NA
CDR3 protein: CASSLSRQRGLAKNIQYF
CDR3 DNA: TGTGCCAGCAGCCTAAGCCGGCAGCGGGGGTTAGCCAAAAACATTCAGTACTTC

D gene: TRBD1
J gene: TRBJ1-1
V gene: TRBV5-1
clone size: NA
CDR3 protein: CASSEGQSGTEAFF
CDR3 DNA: TGCGCCAGCAGCGAGGGACAGTCAGGCACTGAAGCTTTCTTT

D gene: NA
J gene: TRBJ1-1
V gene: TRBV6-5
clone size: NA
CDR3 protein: CASRPKTGNTEAFF
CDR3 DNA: TGTGCCAGCAGACCCAAGACAGGGAACACTGAAGCTTTCTTT

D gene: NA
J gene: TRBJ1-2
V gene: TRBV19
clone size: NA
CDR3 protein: CASSPRSHYGYTF
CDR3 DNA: TGTGCCAGTAGTCCCCGGTCCCACTACGGCTACACCTTC

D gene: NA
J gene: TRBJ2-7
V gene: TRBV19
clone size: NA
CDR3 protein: CASSIGTPFTYEQYF
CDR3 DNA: TGTGCCAGTAGTATAGGGACTCCCTTTACCTACGAGCAGTACTTC

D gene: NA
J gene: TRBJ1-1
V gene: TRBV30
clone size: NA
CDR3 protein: CAWSVSQNTEAFF
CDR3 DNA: TGTGCCTGGAGTGTATCCCAAAACACTGAAGCTTTCTTT

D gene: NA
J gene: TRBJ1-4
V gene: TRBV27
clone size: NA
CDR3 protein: CASSLPDEKLFF
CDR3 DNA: TGTGCCAGCAGTTTACCCGATGAAAAACTGTTTTTT

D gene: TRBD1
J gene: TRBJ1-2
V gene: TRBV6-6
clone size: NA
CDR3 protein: CASSRQGAHHGYTF
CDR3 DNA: TGTGCCAGCAGCCGACAGGGGGCGCATCATGGCTACACCTTC

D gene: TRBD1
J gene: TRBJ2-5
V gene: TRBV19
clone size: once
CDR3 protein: CASSTGQGGTQYF
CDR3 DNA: TGTGCCAGTAGTACCGGACAGGGTGGGACCCAGTACTTC

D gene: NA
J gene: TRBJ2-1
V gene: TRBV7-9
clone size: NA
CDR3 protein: CASSNRQGSGNYEQFF
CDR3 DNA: TGTGCCAGCAGCAACCGACAGGGTAGCGGGAACTATGAGCAGTTCTTC

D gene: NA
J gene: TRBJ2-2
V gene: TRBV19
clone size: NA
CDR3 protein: CASSIFSNTGELFF
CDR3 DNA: TGTGCCAGTAGTATTTTCTCGAACACCGGGGAGCTGTTTTTT

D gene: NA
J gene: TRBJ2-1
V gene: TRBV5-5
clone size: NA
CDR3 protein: CASSQHTGGLSYNEQFF
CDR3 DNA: TGTGCCAGCAGCCAGCATACGGGGGGCCTCTCCTACAATGAGCAGTTCTTC

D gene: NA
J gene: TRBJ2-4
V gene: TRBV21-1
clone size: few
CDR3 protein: CASKRGCAKNIQYF
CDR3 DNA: TGTGCCAGCAAGCGGGGTTGCGCCAAAAACATTCAGTACTTC

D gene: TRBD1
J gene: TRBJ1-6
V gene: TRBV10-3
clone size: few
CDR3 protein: CAIGGDRERSPLHF
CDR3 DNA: TGTGCCATCGGCGGGGACAGGGAACGATCACCCCTCCACTTT

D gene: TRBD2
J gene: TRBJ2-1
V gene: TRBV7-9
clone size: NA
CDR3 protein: CASSAGTSGAKWNEQFF
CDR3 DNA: TGTGCCAGCAGTGCCGGGACTAGCGGGGCCAAATGGAATGAGCAGTTCTTC

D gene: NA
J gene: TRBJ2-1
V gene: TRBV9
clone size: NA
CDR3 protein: CASSVLPRGDEQFF
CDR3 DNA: TGTGCCAGCAGCGTCCTCCCCAGGGGGGATGAGCAGTTCTTC

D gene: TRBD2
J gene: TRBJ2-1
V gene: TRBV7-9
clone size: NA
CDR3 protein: CASSSLAGGGNEQFF
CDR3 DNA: TGTGCCAGCAGCTCTCTAGCGGGGGGAGGGAATGAGCAGTTCTTC

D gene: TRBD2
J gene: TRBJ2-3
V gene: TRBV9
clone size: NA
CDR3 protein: CASRPSGATDTQYF
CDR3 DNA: TGTGCCAGCCGTCCGAGCGGGGCCACAGATACGCAGTATTTT

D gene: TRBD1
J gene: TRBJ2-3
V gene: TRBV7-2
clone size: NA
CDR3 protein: CASSLDQGAETDTQYF
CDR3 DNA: TGTGCCAGCAGCTTAGATCAGGGGGCAGAGACAGATACGCAGTATTTT

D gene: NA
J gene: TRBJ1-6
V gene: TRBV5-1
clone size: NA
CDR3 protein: CASSSKGGEGDYNSPLHF
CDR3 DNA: TGCGCCAGCAGCTCCAAAGGTGGAGAGGGGGACTATAATTCACCCCTCCACTTT

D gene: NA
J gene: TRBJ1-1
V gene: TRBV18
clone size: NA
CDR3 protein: CASSPHTGTEAFF
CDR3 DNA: TGTGCCAGCTCACCACATACGGGAACTGAAGCTTTCTTT

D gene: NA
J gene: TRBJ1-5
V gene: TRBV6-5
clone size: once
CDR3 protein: CASRLDRYSNQPQHF
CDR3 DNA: TGTGCCAGCAGACTGGACAGATATAGCAATCAGCCCCAGCATTTT

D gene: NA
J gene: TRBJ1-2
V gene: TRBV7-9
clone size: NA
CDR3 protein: CASSLGGGGQTNYGYTF
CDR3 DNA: TGTGCCAGCAGCTTAGGAGGGGGGGGGCAGACTAACTATGGCTACACCTTC

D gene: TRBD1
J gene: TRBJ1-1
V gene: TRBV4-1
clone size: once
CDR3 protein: CASSPAPPGQGRTEAFF
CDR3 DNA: TGCGCCAGCAGCCCTGCCCCGCCGGGACAGGGCCGCACTGAAGCTTTCTTT

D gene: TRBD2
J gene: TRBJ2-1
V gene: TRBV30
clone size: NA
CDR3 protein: CAWSVLGGSGSEQFF
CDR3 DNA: TGTGCCTGGAGTGTACTTGGGGGTAGCGGGAGCGAGCAGTTCTTC

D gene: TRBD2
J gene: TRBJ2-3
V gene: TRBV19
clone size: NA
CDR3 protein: CASSIDGDYVTDTQYF
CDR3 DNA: TGTGCCAGTAGTATAGATGGGGACTACGTCACAGATACGCAGTATTTT

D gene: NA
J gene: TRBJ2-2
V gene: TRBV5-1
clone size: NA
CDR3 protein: CASRGDRTNTGELFF
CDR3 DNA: TGCGCCAGCAGAGGAGACAGAACGAACACCGGGGAGCTGTTTTTT

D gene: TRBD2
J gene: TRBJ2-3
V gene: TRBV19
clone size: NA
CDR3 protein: CATGGGHTDTQYF
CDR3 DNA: TGTGCGACGGGGGGGGGCCACACAGATACGCAGTATTTT

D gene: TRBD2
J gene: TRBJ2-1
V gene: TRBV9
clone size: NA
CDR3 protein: CASSVELAGAYNEQFF
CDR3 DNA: TGTGCCAGCAGCGTAGAGCTAGCGGGGGCCTACAATGAGCAGTTCTTC

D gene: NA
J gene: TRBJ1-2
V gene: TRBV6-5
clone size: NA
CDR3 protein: CASSVPRQTTMGYTF
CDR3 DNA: TGTGCCAGCAGTGTCCCTCGACAGACGACAATGGGCTACACCTTC

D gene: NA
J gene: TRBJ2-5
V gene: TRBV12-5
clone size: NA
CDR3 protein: CASGWQAQVQETQYF
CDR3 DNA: TGTGCTAGTGGTTGGCAGGCTCAAGTCCAAGAGACCCAGTACTTC

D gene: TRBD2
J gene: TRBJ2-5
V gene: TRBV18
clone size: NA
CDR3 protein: CASSPRLAGGQETQYF
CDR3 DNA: TGTGCCAGCTCACCAAGGCTAGCGGGAGGTCAAGAGACCCAGTACTTC

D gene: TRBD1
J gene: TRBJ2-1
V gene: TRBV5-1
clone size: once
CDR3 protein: CASSSSPGQGYNEQFF
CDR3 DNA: TGCGCCAGCAGCTCATCACCGGGACAGGGGTATAATGAGCAGTTCTTC

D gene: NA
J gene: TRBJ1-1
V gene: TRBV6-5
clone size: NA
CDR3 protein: CASSYGVLRGNTEAFF
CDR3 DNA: TGTGCCAGCAGTTACGGTGTACTACGGGGGAACACTGAAGCTTTCTTT